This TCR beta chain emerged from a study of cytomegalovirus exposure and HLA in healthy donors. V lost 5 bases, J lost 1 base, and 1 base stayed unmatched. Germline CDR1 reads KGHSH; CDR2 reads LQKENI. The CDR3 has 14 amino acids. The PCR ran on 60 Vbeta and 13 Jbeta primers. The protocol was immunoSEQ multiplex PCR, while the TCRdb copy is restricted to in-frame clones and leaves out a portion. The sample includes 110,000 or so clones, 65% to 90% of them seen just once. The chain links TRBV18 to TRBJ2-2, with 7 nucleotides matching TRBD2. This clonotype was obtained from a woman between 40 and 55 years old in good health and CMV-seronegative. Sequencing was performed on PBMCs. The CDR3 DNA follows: TGTGCCAGCTCAAGGACTAGGAACACCGGGGAGCTGTTTTTT. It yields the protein CASSRTRNTGELFF.